This TCR beta chain is from a study of lymphopenia after photon versus proton radiotherapy. As to this clone: The target antigen is unknown.

Notes on the study in general: Proton therapy kept repertoires fairly stable, unlike photons, which gained effector/memory cells. A bigger post-nadir fall in TCR diversity correlated inversely with survival time in deceased patients. After the lymphocyte nadir, photon-treated repertoires showed oligoclonal expansion, especially of CD8+ Temra cells.

TCRdb's table, derived via immunoSEQ multiplex PCR, lists solely in-frame clones and lacks some. The repertoire holds tens of thousands of clones, with more than 75% as singletons. This CDR3 has 16 residues. Trimming took off 0 bases at V and 6 bases at J, with 16 bases between the two ends. Per germline, CDR1 SEHNR and CDR2 FQNEAQ (reference sequence). V gene TRBV7-9 combines with J gene TRBJ2-3; D unclear. This material consisted of peripheral blood, taken from a patient treated with photon-based radiotherapy. The clonotype comes from a woman in her forties or fifties with cholangiocarcinoma. The CDR3 coding sequence is TGTGCCAGCAGCTTAGCGGGCCAAGGGAATAGGGATACGCAGTATTTT. Translation gives CASSLAGQGNRDTQYF.